Sequencing of this T cell receptor beta chain was carried out in a study of shared clonotypes between healthy human individuals. CDR1 and CDR2 (germline): SEHNR, FQNEAQ (reference sequence). This CDR3 region has 15 residues. V lost 5 bases to trimming and J lost 3 bases, with 16 bases between them. The data were produced by immunoSEQ multiplex PCR, yet TCRdb's version contains in-frame clones alone and is incomplete. The sample yields roughly 700,000 clones, about 74% seen once. The sequence was collected from a woman between 25 and 40 years old in good health. The sequenced material came from memory CD4+ T cells sorted from blood. Subset denoted: CD45RA-negative fraction. This chain connects TRBV7-9 to TRBJ1-2; D gene uncertain. CDR3 sequence reads: CASSLREYAHYGYTF. CDR3 sequence (DNA): TGTGCCAGCAGCCTACGGGAGTATGCGCACTATGGCTACACCTTC.